These 19 T cell receptor beta chains were sequenced from one sample in a study of T cells in Graves' hyperthyroidism and ophthalmopathy. TCR beta CDR3 regions were amplified from RNA. The HTBI set primed first-round TCR CDR3 RT-PCR. TCRdb re-derived calls from the multiplex PCR reads in MiXCR, one entry per CDR3 protein. Among about 560,000 distinct CDR3 sequences, over 15% were seen once, and the ten largest hold 15% to 20%. Sequenced sample: blood. The receptors derive from a woman under 30 with Graves' hyperthyroidism.

This clonotype was observed a handful of times. The chain uses TRBV18 and TRBJ2-1, with 13 nucleotides matching TRBD2. V lost 8 bases to trimming and J lost 4 bases; unmatched junction nucleotides: 8. The CDR3 runs 16 residues. Germline V CDR1 and CDR2: KGHSH, LQKENI. This CDR3 reads CASLGLAGDQYNEQFF. The DNA for the CDR3 is TGTGCCAGCCTAGGACTAGCGGGAGACCAATACAATGAGCAGTTCTTC. The full variable domain, in which reference TRBV18 and TRBJ2-1 provide the parts outside the CDR3, is NAGVMQNPRHLVRRRGQEARLRCSPMKGHSHVYWYRQLPEEGLKFMVYLQKENIIDESGMPKERFSAEFPKEGPSILRIQQVVRGDSAAYFCASLGLAGDQYNEQFFGPGTRLTVL.

The V gene is TRBV18, the J gene TRBJ2-2; TRBD1 aligns across 12 bases. Per the germline V gene, CDR1 is KGHSH and CDR2 is LQKENI. The CDR3 is 17 residues long. V gave up 3 bases and J gave up 5 bases; unmatched junction bases: 7. The CDR3 protein is CASSPTGQGAGTGELFF. In DNA form, the CDR3 reads TGTGCCAGCTCACCGACGGGACAGGGGGCCGGAACCGGGGAGCTGTTTTTT.

This clonotype has a count of ten or more. The chain joins TRBV6-1 to TRBJ2-5; TRBD1 agrees at 8 bases. Trimming removed 5 bases from V and 2 bases from J; junction bases left unmatched: 4. The CDR3 has 14 amino acids. The germline V gene encodes CDR1 MNHNS and CDR2 SASEGT. In DNA form, the CDR3 reads TGTGCCAGCAGTTATTACAGGGGGCAAGAGACCCAGTACTTC. Residues: CASSYYRGQETQYF.

The chain is built from TRBV6-2 or TRBV6-3 and TRBJ2-3; D remains ambiguous. Germline CDR1 is MNHEY and CDR2 is SVGEGT. The CDR3 loop spans 14 amino acids. The V gene lost 0 bases and the J gene lost 8 bases, with 12 bases spanning the gap. The CDR3 DNA reads TGTGCCAGCAGTTACTCGCTTCGGTTTGGTACGCAGTATTTT. Protein sequence: CASSYSLRFGTQYF.

This clonotype was observed a few times. The rearrangement links TRBV5-1 to TRBJ2-4; D is perhaps TRBD1 (5 bases). The CDR3 covers 16 residues. V lost 0 bases and J lost 0, with 10 bases in between. Germline assignment: CDR1 SGHRS and CDR2 YFSETQ. The CDR3 protein is CASSLEGRLAKNIQYF. The CDR3, as DNA: TGCGCCAGCAGCTTGGAGGGGCGGCTAGCCAAAAACATTCAGTACTTC. The entire variable domain, with the rest obtained from reference TRBV5-1 and TRBJ2-4, is as follows: KAGVTQTPRYLIKTRGQQVTLSCSPISGHRSVSWYQQTPGQGLQFLFEYFSETQRNKGNFPGRFSGRQFSNSRSEMNVSTLELGDSALYLCASSLEGRLAKNIQYFGAGTRLSVL.

This clonotype was counted between two and nine times. The chain joins TRBV6-2 or TRBV6-3 to TRBJ2-3; possible D gene TRBD2, 6 bases. Germline loops: CDR1 MNHEY, CDR2 SVGEGT. V gave up 10 bases and J gave up 6 bases, with 20 bases separating them. The CDR3 consists of 14 residues. CDR3 residues: CATRRMGEADTQYF. The CDR3 DNA sequence: TGTGCCACCCGGCGAATGGGGGAGGCGGATACGCAGTATTTT.

This clonotype was seen a handful of times. At one end the junction does not follow the germline gene, possibly because of a read error. The gene calls are TRBV20-1 and TRBJ2-7; tentative D call: TRBD2 (5 bases). The CDR3 spans 10 residues. The germline V gene encodes CDR1 DFQATT and CDR2 SNEGSKA (reference sequence). CDR3 amino acids: CGASLAEQYF. The CDR3 nucleotides are TGCGGTGCTAGCCTCGCCGAGCAGTACTTC.

This clonotype occurred many times. The chain recombines TRBV28 with TRBJ2-7, with TRBD1 identical over 8 bases. The CDR3 spans 16 residues. The V gene's germline CDR1 is MDHEN and CDR2 SYDVKM. The V segment lost 1 base and the J segment 2 bases; nucleotides outside the gene matches: 7. Here the CDR3 reads CASSLSIQGAPYEQYF. DNA of the CDR3: TGTGCCAGCAGTTTATCAATTCAGGGGGCACCCTACGAGCAGTACTTC.

Remarks on this clonotype: It may be a read error: a sequence one base away is much more abundant. The V gene is TRBV20-1, the J gene TRBJ2-1; tentative D call: TRBD1 (8 bases). The assigned J gene may be wrong: the sequence end matches TRBJ2-7 better. From germline, CDR1 is DFQATT and CDR2 SNEGSKA (reference sequence). The CDR3 sequence is 15 residues long. The CDR3 sequence is CSARGAGQVDNEQYF. DNA for the CDR3: TGCAGTGCTAGAGGAGCGGGACAGGTCGACAATGAGCAGTACTTC.

Concerning this clonotype itself: Since a much larger clone is just one base distant, this may be a read error. The V and J genes are TRBV6-5 and TRBJ2-7; TRBD1 might be the D (5 bases). This CDR3 region has 13 residues. Trimming removed 0 bases at V and 6 bases at J, with 9 bases between. Looked up from germline, CDR1 is MNHEY and CDR2 is SVGAGI. The DNA for the CDR3 is TGTGCCAGCAGTTACTCAAGGGGCCTCGAGCAGTACTTC. This encodes CASSYSRGLEQYF.

The CDR3 here is CASSDPGRQSSGNTIYF. The CDR3 nucleotides are TGTGCCAGCAGTGATCCGGGAAGGCAGAGCTCTGGAAACACCATATATTTT. This chain uses TRBV2 with TRBJ1-3; D is unclear. There are 17 residues in the CDR3. V was pared by 3 bases and J by 0 bases, with 15 bases between. Germline values: CDR1 SNHLY, CDR2 FYNNEI.

This clonotype was detected ten times or more. In nucleotides, the CDR3 is TGTGCCAGCAGCCCCGAGGGACTAGCGGTCTACGAGCAGTACTTC. Encoded protein: CASSPEGLAVYEQYF. The gene calls are TRBV5-5 and TRBJ2-7; 11 bases line up with TRBD2. J was trimmed by 3 bases and V by 4 bases; bases with no gene match: 6. The CDR3 has 15 residues. The germline CDR1 and CDR2 sequences are SGHKS and YYEKEE (reference sequence).

The CDR3 protein is CASRRTGLGAQHF. DNA for the CDR3: TGTGCCAGCAGAAGGACAGGACTTGGGGCCCAGCATTTT. The chain recombines TRBV2 with TRBJ1-5; 7 nucleotides line up with TRBD1. This CDR3 contains 13 residues. J gave up 11 bases and V 6 bases, and 10 bases lay outside the gene matches. Germline V CDR1 and CDR2: SNHLY, FYNNEI.

Ten or more counts support this clonotype. The chain uses TRBV7-9 and TRBJ1-4, with D hard to call. Trimming took off 5 bases at V and 8 bases at J, with 18 bases between the two ends. Germline V gene lookup returns CDR1 SEHNR and CDR2 FQNEAQ (reference sequence). The CDR3 spans 15 residues. The CDR3 loop reads CASSVREGAGEKLFF. For the CDR3, the DNA is TGTGCCAGCAGCGTGCGCGAGGGCGCGGGGGAAAAACTGTTTTTT.

This sequence joins TRBV11-2 and TRBJ2-7, with TRBD1 identical over 10 bases. CDR1 SGHAT and CDR2 FQNNGV come from the germline V gene. Trimming cost V 0 bases and J 1 base; bases outside gene matches: 3. The CDR3 runs to 16 residues. The CDR3 here is CASSLERGQGSYEQYF. The CDR3 bases are TGTGCCAGCAGCTTAGAGCGGGGACAGGGGTCCTACGAGCAGTACTTC.

The chain carries TRBV4-2 and TRBJ2-7, with 9 positions matching TRBD2. Looked up from germline, CDR1 is LGHNA and CDR2 is YNFKEQ. The J segment lost 3 bases and the V segment lost 0 bases, leaving 9 bases of the junction unmatched. The CDR3 loop spans 17 amino acids. CDR3 nucleotide sequence: TGTGCCAGCAGCCAAGAACCAGCGGGAGGATCCAACTACGAGCAGTACTTC. Its translation is CASSQEPAGGSNYEQYF.

This chain links TRBV24-1 with TRBJ2-1; TRBD2 agrees at 14 bases. The CDR3 has 16 residues. CDR1 is KGHDR, CDR2 SFDVKD, per germline. V shed 4 bases, J shed 5 bases, and the junction held 3 bases outside the gene matches. In DNA form, the CDR3 reads TGTGCCACCAGTGAGTCGGGACTAGCGGGAGACAATGAGCAGTTCTTC. This translates into CATSESGLAGDNEQFF.

This clonotype was picked up a small number of times. One junction end does not reproduce the germline sequence, and a read error may be involved. V gene TRBV7-9 combines with J gene TRBJ1-6, with a possible D match to TRBD1 (5 bases). The germline CDR1 and CDR2 sequences are SEHNR and FQNEAQ (reference sequence). CDR3 length: 12 residues. CDR3 in DNA: TGTGCCAGCAGATTAGGGGTGTCACCCCTCCACTTT. It translates to CASRLGVSPLHF.

V and J are TRBV3-1 and TRBJ2-6, with D hard to call. V lost 4 bases and J 1 base, leaving 14 bases between the germline ends. Germline V gene sequence: CDR1 LGHDT, CDR2 YNNKEL (reference sequence). This CDR3 is built from 17 residues. The CDR3 is CASSPSWLRSGANVLTF. The CDR3 DNA reads TGTGCCAGCAGCCCAAGCTGGTTGAGATCTGGGGCCAACGTCCTGACTTTC.